These 14 T cell receptor beta chains originate from one sample sequenced in a study of T cell repertoires in cytomegalovirus infection. Their specific antigens are unknown. TCRdb reprocessed the reads with MiXCR, giving one entry per CDR3 protein. The data show some 560,000 distinct CDR3 sequences, almost 40% seen once. The input for sequencing was cultured PBMCs, taken from culture after CMV antigen stimulation. Receptors were obtained from a human donor in good health (CMV status not recorded). Some clones in this sample may be carry-over from other donors' samples.

The genes are TRBV2 and TRBJ2-5, with 9 bases aligning to TRBD1. This CDR3 has 13 amino acids. Trimming took 6 bases from V and 4 from J; bases not matched to a gene: 3. Germline CDR1 is SNHLY and CDR2 is FYNNEI. The CDR3 region has the DNA TGTGCCAGCAGCGGGACAGGGCCAGAGACCCAGTACTTC. Residues: CASSGTGPETQYF.

This clonotype was observed a handful of times. The chain carries TRBV6-1 and TRBJ1-1; no clear D gene. The CDR3 extends over 15 amino acids. CDR1 and CDR2 (germline): MNHNS, SASEGT. The V end was cut by 6 bases, the J end by 5 bases, with 19 bases between. The CDR3 DNA reads as TGTGCCAGCAGGGCCGTGGTGTCAGGAAGAACTGAAGCTTTCTTT. This gives the protein CASRAVVSGRTEAFF.

This chain joins TRBV7-6 and TRBJ2-5, with D uncertain. This CDR3 has 12 amino acids. CDR1 and CDR2 (germline): SGHVS, FNYEAQ. Trimming left V 5 bases short and J 3 bases short, with 7 bases between. The CDR3 DNA reads as TGTGCCAGCAGCCTCCTGGAAGAGACCCAGTACTTC. Residues: CASSLLEETQYF.

This clonotype was detected only a few times. This chain connects TRBV4-1 to TRBJ1-6; no clear D. Germline assignment: CDR1 MGHRA and CDR2 YSYEKL. This CDR3 contains 13 residues. Trimming left V 1 base short and J 9 bases short, with 7 bases between. CDR3 sequence: CASSQALGSPLHF. The CDR3, as DNA: TGCGCCAGCAGCCAAGCGTTGGGTTCACCCCTCCACTTT.

The chain has TRBV20-1 and TRBJ2-1, with D unresolved. From germline, CDR1 is DFQATT and CDR2 SNEGSKA (reference sequence). Trimming pared 3 bases from V and 0 bases from J, leaving 6 bases between. This CDR3 contains 13 residues. CDR3 in DNA: TGCAGTGCTAGGTCGGACTCCTACAATGAGCAGTTCTTC. Its translation is CSARSDSYNEQFF.

The rearrangement uses TRBV29-1 and TRBJ1-1; tentative D call: TRBD1 (5 bases). V was clipped by 7 bases and J by 6 bases, with 18 bases between them. The CDR3 runs to 13 residues. The germline V gene encodes CDR1 SQVTM and CDR2 ANQGSEA. CDR3 nucleotide sequence: TGCAGCGCATCGGGACCGGCGGTCGCTGAAGCTTTCTTT. Amino acid sequence: CSASGPAVAEAFF.

The J gene is TRBJ2-2, the V gene TRBV19; D unresolved. CDR3 length equals 13 residues. The V gene's germline CDR1 is LNHDA and CDR2 SQIVND (reference sequence). The V end was cut by 7 bases, the J end by 0 bases, with 6 bases between. The CDR3 coding sequence is TGTGCCAGTATAGGCCCGAACACCGGGGAGCTGTTTTTT. Encoded protein: CASIGPNTGELFF.

The chain couples TRBV11-2 to TRBJ2-6; 9 bases are a match to TRBD1. CDR1 and CDR2 from the germline V gene are SGHAT and FQNNGV. The CDR3 contains 19 residues. With 6 bases clipped from V and 4 bases from J, the junction kept 16 bases outside the gene matches. In nucleotides, the CDR3 is TGTGCCAGCAGTTCCATCCTCCGGGACAGGGCTCAAGGGGCCAACGTCCTGACTTTC. It encodes CASSSILRDRAQGANVLTF.

This clonotype was seen a few times. This chain links TRBV12-3 or TRBV12-4 with TRBJ2-7, with a possible D match to TRBD2 (5 bases). Trimming removed 5 bases at V and 4 bases at J, with 15 bases between. This CDR3 comprises 14 residues. CDR3 bases: TGTGCCAGCAGTCCAACCTCGGGGAGTTACGAGCAGTACTTC. It yields the protein CASSPTSGSYEQYF.

This clonotype was observed at least ten times. The rearrangement uses TRBV7-2 and TRBJ1-6; 7 bases map to TRBD1. The germline V gene has CDR1 SGHTA and CDR2 FQGNSA. V gave up 5 bases and J gave up 7 bases; unmatched junction bases: 5. This CDR3 is built from 14 residues. CDR3 DNA sequence: TGTGCCAGCAGCCCCACAGGGGTCAATTCACCCCTCCACTTT. Protein: CASSPTGVNSPLHF. The variable domain in full, completed from reference TRBV7-2 and TRBJ1-6, reads GAGVSQSPSNKVTEKGKDVELRCDPISGHTALYWYRQSLGQGLEFLIYFQGNSAPDKSGLPSDRFSAERTGGSVSTLTIQRTQQEDSAVYLCASSPTGVNSPLHFGNGTRLTVT.

The chain combines TRBV7-4 with TRBJ2-3; 8 nucleotides line up with TRBD1. Germline V lookup: CDR1 SGHVT, CDR2 SQSDAQ. CDR3 length equals 13 residues. J lost 4 bases, V lost 5 bases, and 2 bases had no gene match. The CDR3 nucleotides are TGTGCCAGCAGCAGGACAGGGCCAGATACGCAGTATTTT. Its protein is CASSRTGPDTQYF.

In this sample, this clonotype turned up many times. The chain couples TRBV7-2 to TRBJ1-6; no clear D gene. The CDR3 is made up of 17 amino acids. Looked up from germline, CDR1 is SGHTA and CDR2 is FQGNSA. Trimming stripped 5 bases from V and 0 bases from J, with 14 bases between. The CDR3 DNA is TGTGCCAGCAGCGTAAGGACGGCTAGCTCCTATAATTCACCCCTCCACTTT. It translates to CASSVRTASSYNSPLHF. The full variable domain, its missing parts supplied by reference TRBV7-2 and TRBJ1-6, is GAGVSQSPSNKVTEKGKDVELRCDPISGHTALYWYRQSLGQGLEFLIYFQGNSAPDKSGLPSDRFSAERTGGSVSTLTIQRTQQEDSAVYLCASSVRTASSYNSPLHFGNGTRLTVT.

J is TRBJ2-1 and V is TRBV5-1, with TRBD2 matching 9 bases. Germline V gene sequence: CDR1 SGHRS, CDR2 YFSETQ. The J segment lost 3 bases and the V segment lost 3 bases, leaving 7 bases of the junction unmatched. The CDR3 spans 16 residues. The CDR3 here is CASSWLSGGFYNEQFF. The CDR3 region has the DNA TGCGCCAGCAGCTGGCTGAGCGGGGGGTTCTACAATGAGCAGTTCTTC.

This clonotype has a single count. The chain has TRBV19 and TRBJ2-1; 11 positions match TRBD1. The trim removed 5 bases at V and 5 bases at J, leaving 5 bases unmatched. The CDR3 has 15 residues. Germline CDR1 is LNHDA and CDR2 is SQIVND (reference sequence). CDR3 protein: CASSPDRGPDNEQFF. CDR3 coding DNA: TGTGCCAGTAGTCCGGACAGGGGGCCAGACAATGAGCAGTTCTTC.